What follows are 17 T cell receptor beta chains derived from one specimen sequenced in a study of neurological immune-mediated disorders. TCRdb used MiXCR to reprocess the 5' RACE reads, holding one entry per CDR3 protein. In the table there are around 80,000 distinct CDR3 sequences, 10% of which are singletons. Sequenced input: PBMCs. The receptor source for this set is a man aged 35-49 years in good health.

This clonotype was detected many times. The chain joins TRBV5-1 to TRBJ2-1; 9 nucleotides agree with TRBD1. With V trimmed by 1 base and J by 4 bases, 3 bases remained unmatched. The germline gives CDR1 SGHRS, CDR2 YFSETQ. This CDR3 is 15 amino acids long. The CDR3 nucleotides read TGCGCCAGCAGCTTGCTACAGGGGGCTTACAATGAGCAGTTCTTC. Its translation is CASSLLQGAYNEQFF. Full variable domain (rest looked up from reference TRBV5-1 and TRBJ2-1): KAGVTQTPRYLIKTRGQQVTLSCSPISGHRSVSWYQQTPGQGLQFLFEYFSETQRNKGNFPGRFSGRQFSNSRSEMNVSTLELGDSALYLCASSLLQGAYNEQFFGPGTRLTVL.

This clonotype was seen a few times. V is TRBV29-1 and J is TRBJ2-5; 8 bases align to TRBD2. This CDR3 region has 14 residues. The junction had 6 bases not matched to a gene; V was cut back by 3 bases and J by 3 bases. Per the germline V gene, CDR1 is SQVTM and CDR2 is ANQGSEA. CDR3 nucleotides: TGCAGCGTTGATATCGGGGGGGGTAAAGAGACCCAGTACTTC. It translates to CSVDIGGGKETQYF.

This clonotype showed up just a few times. The chain is built from TRBV19 and TRBJ2-2; TRBD1 agrees at 8 bases. The CDR3 is 15 amino acids. V was clipped by 2 bases and J by 3 bases; unmatched bases: 2. Germline assignment: CDR1 LNHDA and CDR2 SQIVND (reference sequence). The CDR3 coding sequence is TGTGCCAGTAGTATATTGGACAGGGACACCGGGGAGCTGTTTTTT. This translates into CASSILDRDTGELFF. Looking up the rest from reference TRBV19 and TRBJ2-2 gives the full variable domain: DGGITQSPKYLFRKEGQNVTLSCEQNLNHDAMYWYRQDPGQGLRLIYYSQIVNDFQKGDIAEGYSVSREKKESFPLTVTSAQKNPTAFYLCASSILDRDTGELFFGEGSRLTVL.

This clonotype was recorded at least ten times. The V and J genes are TRBV9 and TRBJ2-7; no clear D gene. The ends were cut back, 3 bases at V and 3 bases at J, with 16 bases in the middle. This CDR3 is built from 15 residues. Looked up from germline, CDR1 is SGDLS and CDR2 is YYNGEE. The CDR3 loop reads CASSAHTPLLYEQYF. Written as DNA, the CDR3 is TGTGCCAGCAGCGCCCATACTCCACTACTCTACGAGCAGTACTTC. The entire variable domain, with the rest obtained from reference TRBV9 and TRBJ2-7, is as follows: DSGVTQTPKHLITATGQRVTLRCSPRSGDLSVYWYQQSLDQGLQFLIQYYNGEERAKGNILERFSAQQFPDLHSELNLSSLELGDSALYFCASSAHTPLLYEQYFGPGTRLTVT.

A word on this clonotype: This sequence may be a read error, since a much larger clone differs from it by one base. The chain joins TRBV12-3 or TRBV12-4 to TRBJ2-1; TRBD2 aligns across 7 bases. The CDR3 runs 16 residues. The J segment lost 0 bases and the V segment lost 1 base, leaving 3 bases of the junction unmatched. The CDR3 spells CASSLGGGRSYNEQFF. Here the CDR3 DNA reads TGTGCCAGCAGTTTAGGGGGAGGGCGCTCCTACAATGAGCAGTTCTTC.

This clonotype has ten or more counts. This chain joins TRBV5-1 and TRBJ2-7; D might be TRBD1 (5 bases). CDR1 and CDR2 (germline): SGHRS, YFSETQ. The V gene lost 1 base and the J gene lost 3 bases, with 14 bases spanning the gap. CDR3 length: 15 residues. CDR3 region: CASSLRQGGFYEQYF. The CDR3, as DNA: TGCGCCAGCAGCTTGCGGCAGGGTGGGTTCTACGAGCAGTACTTC. The full variable domain, its missing parts supplied by reference TRBV5-1 and TRBJ2-7, is KAGVTQTPRYLIKTRGQQVTLSCSPISGHRSVSWYQQTPGQGLQFLFEYFSETQRNKGNFPGRFSGRQFSNSRSEMNVSTLELGDSALYLCASSLRQGGFYEQYFGPGTRLTVT.

This clonotype was picked up many times. The chain uses TRBV15 and TRBJ2-7; 9 bases map to TRBD1. The ends lost 0 bases at V and 2 bases at J; junction bases unmatched: 2. The CDR3 consists of 15 residues. Germline CDR1 and CDR2: LNHNV and YYDKDF (reference sequence). Here the CDR3 reads CATSREGTGPYEQYF. The CDR3 nucleotides are TGTGCCACCAGCAGAGAAGGGACAGGGCCCTACGAGCAGTACTTC.

This clonotype was seen many times. The CDR3 sequence is CASSRGLAGAPYQETQYF. The DNA of the CDR3 is TGTGCCAGCAGTCGAGGCCTAGCGGGAGCCCCGTACCAAGAGACCCAGTACTTC. The chain recombines TRBV28 with TRBJ2-5, with TRBD2 matching over 10 bases. Germline-derived CDR1 and CDR2 are MDHEN and SYDVKM. Trimming took 5 bases from V and 0 from J; bases not matched to a gene: 12. This CDR3 contains 18 residues.

The chain has TRBV28 and TRBJ2-4; 9 positions match TRBD2. Per the germline V gene, CDR1 is MDHEN and CDR2 is SYDVKM. CDR3 length: 14 residues. Trimming at V came to 8 bases and at J to 8 bases, leaving 10 bases not matched to a gene. CDR3 in amino acids: CASRAGGREDIQYF. The CDR3 nucleotides are TGTGCCAGCCGGGCGGGAGGGCGGGAAGACATTCAGTACTTC.

Many counts were recorded for this clonotype. The gene calls are TRBV20-1 and TRBJ2-1; unclear D gene. V shed 3 bases and J shed 8 bases, with 8 bases lying between them. Germline V lookup: CDR1 DFQATT, CDR2 SNEGSKA (reference sequence). The CDR3 sequence is 11 residues long. CDR3: CSASPLDEQFF. CDR3 in DNA: TGCAGTGCTAGCCCGTTGGATGAGCAGTTCTTC.

V and J are TRBV7-3 and TRBJ2-1, with 13 bases lining up with TRBD2. The junction had 13 bases not matched to a gene; V was cut back by 5 bases and J by 0 bases. The CDR3 is made up of 20 amino acids. The germline V gene has CDR1 SGHTA and CDR2 FQGTGA. CDR3 coding DNA: TGTGCCAGCAGCCCCGGTCCTGGACTAGCGGGGGTTTACTCCTACAATGAGCAGTTCTTC. Its protein is CASSPGPGLAGVYSYNEQFF.

This clonotype came up a few times. This chain joins TRBV7-6 and TRBJ2-2, with TRBD2 as a possible D gene (6 bases). With 5 bases removed from V and 0 bases from J, the gap between germline ends came to 16 bases. Looked up from germline, CDR1 is SGHVS and CDR2 is FNYEAQ. The length of the CDR3 is 17 residues. The CDR3 nucleotides are TGTGCCAGCAGCCCCCTTCCCGGGGGTACGAACACCGGGGAGCTGTTTTTT. This encodes CASSPLPGGTNTGELFF.

The chain links TRBV12-3 or TRBV12-4 to TRBJ1-6; D uncertain. The CDR3 loop spans 12 amino acids. V was cut by 1 base and J by 14 bases, with 9 bases left in between. DNA of the CDR3: TGTGCCAGCAGTTTAGGGGTAATGGCCCTCCACTTT. It is translated as CASSLGVMALHF.

At least ten counts were recorded for this clonotype. The genes are TRBV10-3 and TRBJ1-5, with a tentative D call TRBD1 (5 bases). The V end was cut by 4 bases, the J end by 2 bases, with 9 bases between. Germline CDR1 is ENHRY and CDR2 is SYGVKD. This CDR3 spans 14 amino acids. This CDR3 is CAISVGRGNQPQHF. CDR3 nucleotide sequence: TGTGCCATCAGTGTCGGCAGGGGCAATCAGCCCCAGCATTTT.

The rearrangement links TRBV5-6 to TRBJ2-7; D is ambiguous. V was pared by 0 bases and J by 3 bases, with 16 bases between. CDR1 and CDR2 (germline): SGHDT, YYEEEE. This CDR3 is 16 amino acids long. The CDR3 DNA follows: TGTGCCAGCAGCTTGGGAGAAGGATATTTGGGCTACGAGCAGTACTTC. Protein: CASSLGEGYLGYEQYF.

This clonotype was counted at least ten times. This chain joins TRBV30 and TRBJ2-7; D is unresolved. This CDR3 has 12 amino acids. Trimming shortened V by 2 bases and J by 5 bases, and 10 bases separated the two germline ends. CDR1 GTSNPN and CDR2 SVGIG come from the germline V gene (reference sequence). The CDR3 region is CAWSLQGNEQYF. Written as DNA, the CDR3 is TGTGCCTGGAGTCTTCAAGGGAACGAGCAGTACTTC.

About this clonotype: A junction boundary mismatches the germline segment, possibly from a read error. The chain couples TRBV9 to TRBJ1-5; D remains ambiguous. There are 14 residues in the CDR3. Germline V gives CDR1 SGDLS, CDR2 YYNGEE. CDR3 nucleotide sequence: TGTTCCAGCAGCGTGGGAGTGGCCAATCAGCCCCAGCATTTT. This gives the protein CSSSVGVANQPQHF.